This T cell receptor (beta chain) came from a study of shared T cell receptors in the human thymus. Unmatched junction bases numbered 11, after V lost 5 bases and J lost 5 bases. Germline CDR1 SQVTM, CDR2 ANQGSEA. The length of the CDR3 is 15 residues. This clone was observed a single time. Repertoires were generated with immunoSEQ multiplex PCR, while TCRdb's copy carries only in-frame clones and drops some. The repertoire holds 500,000 to 750,000 clones, with 88% as singletons. The same data also contributed to another study, on human thymus T cells. According to that study: The donors were infants in Finland with congenital heart defects, otherwise immunologically healthy.

The chain uses TRBV29-1 and TRBJ2-1, with 8 bases lining up with TRBD2. The sequenced sample was thymocytes. The clonotype comes from a boy in the first two years of life with a congenital heart defect. CDR3 amino acids: CSVHGTRNGNNEQFF. DNA of the CDR3: TGCAGCGTTCACGGGACTAGGAACGGGAACAATGAGCAGTTCTTC.